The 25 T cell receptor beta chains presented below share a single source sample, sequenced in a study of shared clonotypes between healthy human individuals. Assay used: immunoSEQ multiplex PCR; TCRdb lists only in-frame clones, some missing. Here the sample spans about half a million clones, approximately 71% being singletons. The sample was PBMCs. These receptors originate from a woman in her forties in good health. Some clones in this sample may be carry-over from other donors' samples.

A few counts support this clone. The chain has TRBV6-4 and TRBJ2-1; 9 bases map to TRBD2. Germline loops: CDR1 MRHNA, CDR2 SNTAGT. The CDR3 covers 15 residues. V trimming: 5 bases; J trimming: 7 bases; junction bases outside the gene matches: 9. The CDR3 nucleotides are TGTGCCAGCAGTCGAGCGGGAGGAGTAGAGAATGAGCAGTTCTTC. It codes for CASSRAGGVENEQFF.

CDR3 in DNA: TGTGCCATCAGTGAGTCGAGCGACAGTGTTAGCAATCAGCCCCAGCATTTT. It yields the protein CAISESSDSVSNQPQHF. V usage is TRBV10-3 and J usage is TRBJ1-5, with D possibly TRBD1 on 5 matching bases. Germline V gene lookup returns CDR1 ENHRY and CDR2 SYGVKD. Between the trimmed V and J ends, which lost 0 bases and 0 bases, there was a span of 12 bases. The CDR3 consists of 17 residues.

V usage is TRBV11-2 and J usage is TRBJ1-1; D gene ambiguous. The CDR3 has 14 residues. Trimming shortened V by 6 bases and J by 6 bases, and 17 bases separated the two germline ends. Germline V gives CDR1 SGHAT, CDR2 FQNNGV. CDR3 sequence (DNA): TGTGCCAGCAGTTCCCCACGGGCGGGCCCTGAAGCTTTCTTT. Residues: CASSSPRAGPEAFF. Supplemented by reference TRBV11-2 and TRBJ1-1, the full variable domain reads EAGVAQSPRYKIIEKRQSVAFWCNPISGHATLYWYQQILGQGPKLLIQFQNNGVVDDSQLPKDRFSAERLKGVDSTLKIQPAKLEDSAVYLCASSSPRAGPEAFFGQGTRLTVV.

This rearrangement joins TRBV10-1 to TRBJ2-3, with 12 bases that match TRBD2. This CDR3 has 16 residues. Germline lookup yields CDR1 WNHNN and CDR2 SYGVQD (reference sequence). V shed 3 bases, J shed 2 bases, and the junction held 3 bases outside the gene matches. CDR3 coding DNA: TGCGCCAGCAGTGAAACTAGCGGGAGGACCACAGATACGCAGTATTTT. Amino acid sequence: CASSETSGRTTDTQYF.

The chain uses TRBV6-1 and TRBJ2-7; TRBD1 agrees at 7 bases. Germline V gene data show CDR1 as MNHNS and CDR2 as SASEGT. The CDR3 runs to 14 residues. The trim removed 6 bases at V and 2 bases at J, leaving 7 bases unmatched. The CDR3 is CASSAGTEAYEQYF. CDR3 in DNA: TGTGCCAGCAGCGCCGGGACAGAAGCCTACGAGCAGTACTTC.

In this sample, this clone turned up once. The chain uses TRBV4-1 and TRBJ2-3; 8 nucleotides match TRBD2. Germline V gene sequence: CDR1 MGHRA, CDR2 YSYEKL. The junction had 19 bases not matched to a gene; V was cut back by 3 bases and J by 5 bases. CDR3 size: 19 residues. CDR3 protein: CASSHPGTRSGAGGDTQYF. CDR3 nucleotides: TGCGCCAGCAGCCACCCTGGGACTAGAAGTGGGGCGGGCGGAGATACGCAGTATTTT.

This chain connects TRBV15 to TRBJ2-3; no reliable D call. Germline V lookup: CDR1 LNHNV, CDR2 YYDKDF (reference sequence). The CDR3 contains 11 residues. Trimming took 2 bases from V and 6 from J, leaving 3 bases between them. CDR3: CATSRWDTQYF. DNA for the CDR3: TGTGCCACCAGCAGATGGGATACGCAGTATTTT.

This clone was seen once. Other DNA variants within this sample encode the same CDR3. The DNA for the CDR3 is TGTGCCTGGAGTGTACCCGGCGCAGATACGCAGTATTTT. This gives the protein CAWSVPGADTQYF. This rearrangement joins TRBV30 to TRBJ2-3; no definite D call. The CDR3 consists of 13 residues. Trimming took off 0 bases at V and 4 bases at J, with 8 bases between the two ends. Germline loops: CDR1 GTSNPN, CDR2 SVGIG (reference sequence).

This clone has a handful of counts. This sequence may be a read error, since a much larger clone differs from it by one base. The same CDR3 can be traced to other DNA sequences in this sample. The CDR3 spells CASSLVYEELFF. CDR3 bases: TGCGCCAGCAGCCTAGTTTACGAAGAACTGTTTTTT. V gene TRBV11-2 combines with J gene TRBJ1-4, with unresolved D. The length of the CDR3 is 12 residues. CDR1 is SGHAT, CDR2 FQNNGV, per germline.

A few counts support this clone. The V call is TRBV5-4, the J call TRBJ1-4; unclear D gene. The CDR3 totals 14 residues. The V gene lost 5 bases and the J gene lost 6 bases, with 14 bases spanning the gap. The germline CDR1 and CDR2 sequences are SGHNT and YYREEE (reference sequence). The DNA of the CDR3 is TGTGCCAGCAGTTCAGAGGGAGGATATGAAAAACTGTTTTTT. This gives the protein CASSSEGGYEKLFF.

CDR3 coding DNA: TGTGCCAGCAGCCTGTCTCGGGGACGGGACATAGGAGAGCAGTTCTTC. Translation gives CASSLSRGRDIGEQFF. The chain is built from TRBV5-6 and TRBJ2-1; D possibly corresponds to TRBD1 (6 bases). The CDR3 is 16 residues long. Trimming removed 4 bases from V and 10 bases from J, with 24 bases in between. The germline gives CDR1 SGHDT, CDR2 YYEEEE.

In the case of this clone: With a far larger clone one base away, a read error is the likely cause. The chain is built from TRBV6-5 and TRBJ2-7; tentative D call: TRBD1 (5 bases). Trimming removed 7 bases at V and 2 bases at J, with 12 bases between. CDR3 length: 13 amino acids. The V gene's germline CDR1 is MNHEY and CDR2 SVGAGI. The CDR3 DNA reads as TGTGCCAGCACTTTAGACAGAACCTACGAGCAGTACTTC. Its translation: CASTLDRTYEQYF.

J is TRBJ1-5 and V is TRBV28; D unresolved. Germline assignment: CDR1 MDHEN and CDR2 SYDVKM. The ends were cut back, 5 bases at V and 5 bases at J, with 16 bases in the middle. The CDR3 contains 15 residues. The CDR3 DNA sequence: TGTGCCAGCAGTGTCGGGCTTCACGGGGATCAGCCCCAGCATTTT. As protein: CASSVGLHGDQPQHF.

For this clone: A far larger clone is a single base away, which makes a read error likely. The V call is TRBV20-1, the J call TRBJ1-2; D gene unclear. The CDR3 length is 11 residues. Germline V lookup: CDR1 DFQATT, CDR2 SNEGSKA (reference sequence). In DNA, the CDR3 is TGCAGTGCCGGACGTGGGGAAGGCTGCACCTTC. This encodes CSAGRGEGCTF.

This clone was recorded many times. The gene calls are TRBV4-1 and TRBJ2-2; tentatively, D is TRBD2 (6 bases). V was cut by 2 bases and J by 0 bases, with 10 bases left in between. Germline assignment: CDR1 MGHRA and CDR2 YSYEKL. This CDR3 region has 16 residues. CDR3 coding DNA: TGCGCCAGCAGCCAACCAGCGGGCGCGAACACCGGGGAGCTGTTTTTT. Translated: CASSQPAGANTGELFF.

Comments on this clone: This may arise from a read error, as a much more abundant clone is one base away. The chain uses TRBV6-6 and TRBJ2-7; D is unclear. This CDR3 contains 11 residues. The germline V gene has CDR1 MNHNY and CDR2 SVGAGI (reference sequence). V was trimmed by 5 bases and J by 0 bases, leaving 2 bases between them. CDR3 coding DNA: TGTGCCAGCAGTGCCTCCTACGAGCAGTACTTC. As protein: CASSASYEQYF.

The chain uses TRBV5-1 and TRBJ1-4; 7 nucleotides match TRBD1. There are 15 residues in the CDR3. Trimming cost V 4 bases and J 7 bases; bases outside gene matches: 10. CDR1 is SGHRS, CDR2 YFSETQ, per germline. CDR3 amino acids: CASSPPTGTGEKLFF. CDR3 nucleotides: TGCGCCAGCAGCCCCCCGACAGGGACGGGTGAAAAACTGTTTTTT.

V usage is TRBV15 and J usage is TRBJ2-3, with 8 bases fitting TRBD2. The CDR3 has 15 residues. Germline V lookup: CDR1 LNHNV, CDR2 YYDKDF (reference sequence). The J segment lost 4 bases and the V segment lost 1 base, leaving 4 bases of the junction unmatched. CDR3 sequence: CATSRVRREADTQYF. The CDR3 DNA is TGTGCCACCAGCAGAGTTAGGCGGGAGGCAGATACGCAGTATTTT.

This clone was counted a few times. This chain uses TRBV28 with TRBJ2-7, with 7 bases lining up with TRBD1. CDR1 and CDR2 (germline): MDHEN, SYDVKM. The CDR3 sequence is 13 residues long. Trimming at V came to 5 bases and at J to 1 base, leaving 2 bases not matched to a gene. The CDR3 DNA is TGTGCCAGCAGTGAGGGACAGTCCTACGAGCAGTACTTC. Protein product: CASSEGQSYEQYF.

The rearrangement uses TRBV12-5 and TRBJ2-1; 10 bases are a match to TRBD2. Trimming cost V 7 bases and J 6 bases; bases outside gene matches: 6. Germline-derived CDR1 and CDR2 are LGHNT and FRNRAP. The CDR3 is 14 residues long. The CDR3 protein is CASAPLAGRNEQFF. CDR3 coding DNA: TGTGCTAGTGCCCCACTAGCGGGGCGCAATGAGCAGTTCTTC.

The CDR3 is CATSRERDRDQFF. DNA of the CDR3: TGTGCCACCAGCAGAGAAAGGGACAGGGACCAGTTCTTC. The V and J genes are TRBV15 and TRBJ2-1, with 9 positions matching TRBD1. The CDR3 totals 13 residues. Germline CDR1 reads LNHNV; CDR2 reads YYDKDF (reference sequence). After removal of 0 bases from V and 13 bases from J, the junction contained 4 bases not matched to a gene.

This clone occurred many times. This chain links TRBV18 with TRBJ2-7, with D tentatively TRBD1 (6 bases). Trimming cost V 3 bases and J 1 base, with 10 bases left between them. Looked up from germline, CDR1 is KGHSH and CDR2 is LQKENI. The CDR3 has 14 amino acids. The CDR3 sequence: CASSPRQVSYEQYF. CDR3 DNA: TGTGCCAGCTCACCCCGACAGGTATCCTACGAGCAGTACTTC.

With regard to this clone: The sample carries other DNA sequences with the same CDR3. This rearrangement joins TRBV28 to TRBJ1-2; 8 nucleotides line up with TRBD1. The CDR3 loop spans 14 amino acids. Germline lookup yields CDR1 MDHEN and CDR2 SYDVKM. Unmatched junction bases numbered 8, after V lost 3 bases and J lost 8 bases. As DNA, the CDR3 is TGTGCCAGCAGTTTCGACAGGGGAAGGCGAGGCTACACCTTC. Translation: CASSFDRGRRGYTF.

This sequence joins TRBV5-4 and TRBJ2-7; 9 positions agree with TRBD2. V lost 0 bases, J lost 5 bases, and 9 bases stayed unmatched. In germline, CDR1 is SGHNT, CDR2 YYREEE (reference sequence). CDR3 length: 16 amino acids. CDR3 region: CASSLAGAGLANEQYF. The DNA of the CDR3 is TGTGCCAGCAGCTTGGCGGGTGCGGGACTAGCAAACGAGCAGTACTTC.

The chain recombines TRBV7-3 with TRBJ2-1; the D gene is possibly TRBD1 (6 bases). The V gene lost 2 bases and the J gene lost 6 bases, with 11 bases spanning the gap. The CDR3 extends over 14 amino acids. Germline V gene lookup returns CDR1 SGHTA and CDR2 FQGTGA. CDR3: CASSLQGSSNEQFF. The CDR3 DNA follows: TGTGCCAGCAGCTTACAGGGGTCGTCCAATGAGCAGTTCTTC.